Listed below are T cell receptor beta chains from one sample, sequenced in a study of CD8+CD57+ T cells in acquired aplastic anemia. TCRdb analysed the reads with MiXCR anew, one entry per CDR3 protein. Of 110,000 or so distinct CDR3 sequences listed, around 49% are singletons. Sequencing was done on a sample of sorted CD4+, CD8+, or CD8+CD57+ T cells (not recorded which) from PBMCs. The source of these receptors is a human donor in good health, serving as a control. The CDR3 runs from the conserved cysteine through the conserved F or W.

v_gene	j_gene	CDR3aa
TRBV2	TRBJ2-3	CASSDDRGNTDTQYF
TRBV4-3	TRBJ1-1	CASSQVSLDTEAFF
TRBV5-4	TRBJ2-7	CASVMGQGNNEQYF
TRBV14	TRBJ1-2	CASSQDLQDSGSYGYTF
TRBV2	TRBJ1-5	CASSRDRGPNQPQHF
TRBV7-8	TRBJ1-6	CASSHGQHSPLHF
TRBV5-4	TRBJ1-2	CASSSDLGYTF
TRBV5-6	TRBJ1-2	CASSWRTSGYTF
TRBV7-9	TRBJ1-1	CASTTGPGTEAFF
TRBV2	TRBJ1-6	CAKDSSYNSPLHF
TRBV29-1	TRBJ2-3	CSVERAPSTDTQYF
TRBV15	TRBJ2-5	CATSAHGETQYF